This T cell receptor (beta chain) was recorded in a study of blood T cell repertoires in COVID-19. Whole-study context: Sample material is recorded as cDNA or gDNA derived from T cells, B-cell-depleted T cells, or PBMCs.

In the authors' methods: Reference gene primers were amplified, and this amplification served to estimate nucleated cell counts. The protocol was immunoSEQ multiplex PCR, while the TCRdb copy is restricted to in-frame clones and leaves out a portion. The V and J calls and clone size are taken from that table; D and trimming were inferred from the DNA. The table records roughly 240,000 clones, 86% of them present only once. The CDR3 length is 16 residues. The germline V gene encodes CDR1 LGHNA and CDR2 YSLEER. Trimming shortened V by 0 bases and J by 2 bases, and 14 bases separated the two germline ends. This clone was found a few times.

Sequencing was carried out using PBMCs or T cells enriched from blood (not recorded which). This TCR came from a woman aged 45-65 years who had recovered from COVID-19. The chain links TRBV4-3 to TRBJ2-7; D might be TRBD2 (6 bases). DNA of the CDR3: TGCGCCAGCAGCCAAGACGCCGGAGGGCGCACCTACGAGCAGTACTTC. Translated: CASSQDAGGRTYEQYF.